The clone carrying this TCR beta chain was seen a single time. Its antigen is still unknown. Vbeta (60) and Jbeta (13) primers were used in the PCR. Libraries were prepared by immunoSEQ multiplex PCR; TCRdb keeps only in-frame clonotypes and omits some of them. Of 200,000 or so clones listed, around 80% are singletons. The sample comes from a study of cytomegalovirus exposure and HLA in healthy donors. The CDR3 spans 16 residues. Study-level results: Several V segments, TRBV6-2 and TRBV6-3 among them, could not be told apart and were dropped. Upon later analysis, HLA-associated TCR beta chains proved more clonally expanded than other, equally common chains.

The chain uses TRBV21-1 and TRBJ1-2; TRBD1 was called by the table and not checked on the DNA. TRBV21-1 is shown as a pseudogene. Sequencing input: PBMCs. This receptor was taken from a man aged 40-50 years in good health and CMV-seronegative. As DNA, the CDR3 is TGTGCCAGCAGCAGCCGCTCGAACAGGGTTCTCCATGGCTACACCTTC. It yields the protein CASSSRSNRVLHGYTF.